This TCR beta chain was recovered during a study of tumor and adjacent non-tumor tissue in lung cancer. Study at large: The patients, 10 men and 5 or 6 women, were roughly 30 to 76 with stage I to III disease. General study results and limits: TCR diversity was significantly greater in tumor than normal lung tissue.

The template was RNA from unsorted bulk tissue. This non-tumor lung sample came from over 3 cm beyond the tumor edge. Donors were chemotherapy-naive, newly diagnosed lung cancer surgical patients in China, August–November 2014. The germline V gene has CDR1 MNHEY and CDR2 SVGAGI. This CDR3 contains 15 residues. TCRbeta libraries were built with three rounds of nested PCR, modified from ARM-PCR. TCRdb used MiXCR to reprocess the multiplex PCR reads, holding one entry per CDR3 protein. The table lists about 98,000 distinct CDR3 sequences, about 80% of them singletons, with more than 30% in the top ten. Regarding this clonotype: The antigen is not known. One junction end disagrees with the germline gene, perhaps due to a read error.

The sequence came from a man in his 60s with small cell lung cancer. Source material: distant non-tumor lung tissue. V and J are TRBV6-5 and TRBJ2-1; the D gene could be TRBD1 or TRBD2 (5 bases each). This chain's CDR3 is CASSYSGGTGNGQFF. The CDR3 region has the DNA TGTGCCAGCAGTTATTCTGGGGGAACGGGTAATGGGCAGTTCTTC.